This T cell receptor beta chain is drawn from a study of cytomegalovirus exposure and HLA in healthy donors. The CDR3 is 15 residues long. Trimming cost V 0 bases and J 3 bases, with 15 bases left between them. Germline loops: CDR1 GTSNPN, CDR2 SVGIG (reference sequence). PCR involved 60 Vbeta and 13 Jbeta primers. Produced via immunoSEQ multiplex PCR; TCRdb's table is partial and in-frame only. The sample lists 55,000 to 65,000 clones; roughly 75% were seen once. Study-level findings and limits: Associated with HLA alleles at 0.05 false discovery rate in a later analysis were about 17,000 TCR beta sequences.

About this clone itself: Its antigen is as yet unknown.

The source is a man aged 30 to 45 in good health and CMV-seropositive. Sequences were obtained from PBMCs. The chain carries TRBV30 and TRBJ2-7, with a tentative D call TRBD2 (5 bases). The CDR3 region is CAWSVGSGRYYEQYF. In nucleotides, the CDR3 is TGTGCCTGGAGTGTAGGGAGTGGACGGTACTACGAGCAGTACTTC.